This section outlines one TCR beta chain sequence together with its context. Its antigen is not identified. V lost 1 base and J lost 8, with 8 bases in between. Germline V gene data show CDR1 as GTSNPN and CDR2 as SVGIG (reference sequence). There are 11 residues in the CDR3. All of the isolated RNA was reverse transcribed, so expressed TCRB transcripts were sequenced. The table came from immunoSEQ multiplex PCR; TCRdb's copy has only in-frame clones and leaves some out. The repertoire holds under 350,000 clones, 7.5% to 9.5% seen once, with approximately 1% in the top ten. The data derive from a study of beta chain features in type 1 diabetes. At the level of the study: Sorted cells, approximately 110 million in number, were examined across all samples.

Markers CD45RO/CCR7/CD25/CD127/CD95/CD27 served to sort CD4+ naive, central memory, regulatory and stem cell-like memory cells. Overall study findings and caveats: Researchers reported that naive, central memory and Treg TCRB repertoires appeared more similar in patients than in healthy donors.

The source of this sequence is a woman younger than 35 in good health. The sequencing input was central memory CD4+ T cells from blood. J is TRBJ1-1 and V is TRBV30; maybe TRBD1 (5 bases). CDR3 DNA sequence: TGTGCCTGGAGTGGTAACAGGGAAGCTTTCTTT. Translating gives CAWSGNREAFF.